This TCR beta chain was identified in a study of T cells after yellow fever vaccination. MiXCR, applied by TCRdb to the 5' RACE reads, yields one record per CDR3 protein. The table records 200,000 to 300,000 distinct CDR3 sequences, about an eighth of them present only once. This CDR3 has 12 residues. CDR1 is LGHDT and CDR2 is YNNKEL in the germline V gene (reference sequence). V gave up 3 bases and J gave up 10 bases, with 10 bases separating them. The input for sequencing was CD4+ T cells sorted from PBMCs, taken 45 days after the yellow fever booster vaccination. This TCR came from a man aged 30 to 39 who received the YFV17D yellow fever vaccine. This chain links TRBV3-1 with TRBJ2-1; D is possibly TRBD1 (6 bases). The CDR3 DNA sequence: TGTGCCAGCAGCCAGCTCGGGACAGAGCAGTTCTTC. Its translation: CASSQLGTEQFF.